The 16 T cell receptor beta chains below all came from one sample that was sequenced in a study of OX40 agonist ivuxolimab in advanced cancers. TCRdb's table, derived via immunoSEQ multiplex PCR, lists solely in-frame clones and lacks some. The sample contains 40,000 to 50,000 clones, approximately 83% of which appear only once. The sample here was CD4+ or CD8+ T cells sorted from blood, taken in a trial of the OX40 agonist ivuxolimab. These receptors came from an adult with an advanced solid tumor such as melanoma, head and neck, liver or kidney cancer.

The chain carries TRBV7-4 and TRBJ1-6; TRBD1 matches 9 bases. Germline V gives CDR1 SGHVT, CDR2 SQSDAQ. The CDR3 loop spans 16 amino acids. Trimming cost V 5 bases and J 5 bases; bases outside gene matches: 7. CDR3 residues: CASSIDRGWDNSPLHF. CDR3 bases: TGTGCCAGCAGCATCGACAGGGGGTGGGATAATTCACCCCTCCACTTT.

The CDR3 nucleotides are TGTGCCGTACAACAGGGGGCGCGTGATTCACCCCTCCACTTT. Translated, it gives CAVQQGARDSPLHF. The chain joins TRBV30 to TRBJ1-6, with 9 nucleotides matching TRBD1. This CDR3 region has 14 residues. V lost 8 bases and J lost 8; bases outside the gene matches: 10. Germline CDR1 is GTSNPN and CDR2 is SVGIG (reference sequence).

This sequence joins TRBV9 and TRBJ2-1; 9 bases fit TRBD2. Germline V gives CDR1 SGDLS, CDR2 YYNGEE. Trimming took 2 bases from V and 4 from J; bases not matched to a gene: 10. The CDR3 spans 17 residues. This CDR3 is CASSVGGGAAKYNEQFF. CDR3 in DNA: TGTGCCAGCAGCGTTGGCGGGGGGGCCGCTAAATACAATGAGCAGTTCTTC.

The V call is TRBV7-8, the J call TRBJ2-1; D perhaps matches TRBD2 (6 bases). The germline V gene encodes CDR1 SGHVS and CDR2 FQNEAQ. The CDR3 loop spans 15 amino acids. Between the trimmed V and J ends, which lost 4 bases and 7 bases, there was a span of 17 bases. CDR3: CASSSLAVSSNEQFF. DNA for the CDR3: TGTGCCAGCAGCTCATTAGCGGTTAGTAGTAATGAGCAGTTCTTC. Full variable domain (remainder filled in from reference TRBV7-8 and TRBJ2-1): GAGVSQSPRYKVAKRGQDVALRCDPISGHVSLFWYQQALGQGPEFLTYFQNEAQLDKSGLPSDRFFAERPEGSVSTLKIQRTQQEDSAVYLCASSSLAVSSNEQFFGPGTRLTVL.

V is TRBV4-2 and J is TRBJ1-6; maybe TRBD1 (5 bases). Per germline, CDR1 LGHNA and CDR2 YNFKEQ. The CDR3 covers 16 residues. The V end was cut by 0 bases, the J end by 11 bases, with 17 bases between. In DNA, the CDR3 is TGTGCCAGCAGCCAAGATCTAAAGGGGTATTTGCCACCCCTCCACTTT. Translating it yields CASSQDLKGYLPPLHF.

The V call is TRBV20-1, the J call TRBJ1-1, with D perhaps matching TRBD1 (6 bases). CDR1 and CDR2 from the germline V gene are DFQATT and SNEGSKA (reference sequence). Trimming pared 7 bases from V and 2 bases from J, leaving 8 bases between. CDR3 length: 11 amino acids. The DNA for the CDR3 is TGCAGTGGGGGACACAACACTGAAGCTTTCTTT. This encodes CSGGHNTEAFF.

The table lists this clone with a count of one. The V and J genes are TRBV27 and TRBJ1-5; TRBD1 is a possible D gene (5 bases). The CDR3 spans 14 residues. The V end lost 4 bases, the J end lost 5 bases, and 12 bases lay between the germline ends. The germline CDR1 and CDR2 sequences are MNHEY and SMNVEV (reference sequence). The CDR3 DNA sequence: TGTGCCAGCAGTTGGACATCACCGGATCAGCCCCAGCATTTT. Translation gives CASSWTSPDQPQHF.

This clone appeared once. The chain couples TRBV9 to TRBJ2-5; 7 positions match TRBD2. Trimming at V came to 3 bases and at J to 3 bases, leaving 8 bases not matched to a gene. CDR1 SGDLS and CDR2 YYNGEE come from the germline V gene. This CDR3 is built from 15 residues. CDR3 residues: CASSAAAGREETQYF. DNA of the CDR3: TGTGCCAGCAGCGCGGCCGCGGGGAGGGAAGAGACCCAGTACTTC.

The genes are TRBV5-1 and TRBJ2-6; D is possibly TRBD1 or TRBD2 (6 bases each). CDR1 and CDR2 (germline): SGHRS, YFSETQ. V lost 2 bases to trimming and J lost 0 bases, with 18 bases between them. The CDR3 extends over 19 amino acids. CDR3 coding DNA: TGCGCCAGCAGCTTAATGCCGGCGGGACACGTCTCTGGGGCCAACGTCCTGACTTTC. Its protein product is CASSLMPAGHVSGANVLTF.

This clone was seen only a few times. The CDR3 is CASSPHGGYLGETQYF. CDR3 coding DNA: TGTGCCAGCAGCCCCCATGGGGGTTACCTCGGGGAGACCCAGTACTTC. The chain carries TRBV11-2 and TRBJ2-5; either TRBD1 or TRBD2 may supply D (5 bases each). This CDR3 region has 16 residues. From germline, CDR1 is SGHAT and CDR2 FQNNGV. The V end lost 5 bases, the J end lost 5 bases, and 21 bases lay between the germline ends.

This rearrangement joins TRBV6-1 to TRBJ1-4; 7 bases fit TRBD1. The CDR3 runs 15 residues. The V gene's germline CDR1 is MNHNS and CDR2 SASEGT. The trim removed 5 bases at V and 2 bases at J, leaving 5 bases unmatched. CDR3 DNA: TGTGCCAGCAGTTCAACGACAGGGACTAATGAAAAACTGTTTTTT. This translates into CASSSTTGTNEKLFF.

The chain has TRBV6-1 and TRBJ1-2; 7 bases match TRBD1. The CDR3 length is 13 residues. CDR1 and CDR2 (germline): MNHNS, SASEGT. V was clipped by 6 bases and J by 4 bases; unmatched bases: 5. CDR3 coding DNA: TGTGCCAGCAGAAAACAGGGGCGCTATGGCTACACCTTC. Translating it yields CASRKQGRYGYTF.

The gene calls are TRBV27 and TRBJ1-1; possible D gene TRBD1, 5 bases. V gave up 5 bases and J gave up 8 bases, with 18 bases separating them. Germline values: CDR1 MNHEY, CDR2 SMNVEV (reference sequence). The CDR3 is 14 amino acids. In nucleotides, the CDR3 is TGTGCCAGCAGTCGTTCGGGGGATTACGCCGAAGCTTTCTTT. The encoded protein is CASSRSGDYAEAFF.

The chain recombines TRBV10-3 with TRBJ2-1; the match to TRBD2 covers 9 bases. V lost 4 bases, J lost 10 bases, and 11 bases stayed unmatched. CDR1 and CDR2 from the germline V gene are ENHRY and SYGVKD. This CDR3 has 15 residues. The CDR3 protein is CAISGIAGASNEQFF. The CDR3 region has the DNA TGTGCCATCAGTGGAATAGCGGGGGCCTCCAACGAGCAGTTCTTC.

V and J are TRBV5-6 and TRBJ2-1; 11 nucleotides match TRBD2. Per the germline V gene, CDR1 is SGHDT and CDR2 is YYEEEE. CDR3 length: 15 amino acids. J gave up 8 bases and V 5 bases, and 9 bases lay outside the gene matches. The CDR3 here is CASSSTSGKSYEQFF. The CDR3 coding sequence is TGTGCCAGCAGTTCGACTAGCGGGAAGAGTTATGAGCAGTTCTTC.

V is TRBV30 and J is TRBJ1-4, with TRBD1 as a possible D gene (6 bases). Germline CDR1 and CDR2: GTSNPN and SVGIG (reference sequence). V dropped 5 bases and J dropped 7 bases, with 11 bases sitting between them. This CDR3 region has 12 residues. CDR3 DNA: TGTGCCTGGTGCCCGGACAGTGAAAAACTGTTTTTT. Its protein is CAWCPDSEKLFF.